This paragraph covers one T cell receptor (beta chain) sequence. What this receptor recognizes is not known. One base away lies a much larger clone, so this may be a sequencing read error. The data were obtained in a study of identical twins' blood T cells (dated by TCRdb to 2012 to 2014). About the study as a whole: Around 50 million Illumina reads were obtained across some 12 libraries, comprising six alpha-chain and six beta-chain libraries. The study compared TCR alpha and beta chain repertoires of three pairs of monozygous twins using next-generation sequencing to assess genetic influence on repertoire formation.

The donors were six healthy women who made up three monozygous twin pairs. Each of the three twin pairs had been raised together, and the twins in each pair were thought likely to have encountered the same infectious agents and vaccines. TCR cDNA libraries were prepared from RNA that was isolated from peripheral blood mononuclear cells. Beyond this particular receptor, the publication reports: Environmental influences could not be excluded as an explanation for twin similarity, since twins were reared together. The count of CDR3 clonotypes shared by two donors depended mainly on the product of the two donors' cloneset sizes, and twins did not clearly depart from this trend. Among the most abundant TCRbeta clonotypes, more CDR3 sequences were shared by each donor with her twin than with unrelated donors. Twin pairs were reported to be markedly more alike in V gene usage than unrelated donors were, even when looking at non-selected out-of-frame TCRbeta clonotypes. Independent studies were stated to be required to validate the proposed role of the TCRalpha J segment in MHC recognition during thymic selection.

Measured from the cysteine to the phenylalanine, the CDR3 is 15 residues long. CDR3 DNA is the only sequence kept; it has 45 bases, read in frame from the first base. In the germline V gene, CDR1 corresponds to SGHDT and CDR2 to YYEEEE. Libraries were prepared through 5' RACE. This sample was sequenced with an Illumina Genome Analyzer IIx. RNA-based TCR cDNA libraries were prepared by a previously described protocol with several modifications. To prevent cross-contamination, sample-specific barcodes were introduced on both ends of each TCR cDNA library during cDNA synthesis and amplification. Concerning the study's data processing: Each library contained 2.2 to 3.6 million CDR3-containing reads, and somewhere between about 100,000 and nearly 550,000 clonotypes were identified for each individual. Reads with improper barcode index combinations were discarded, after which clonesets were built for each library with the MiTCR software. During the assembly of CDR3 clonotypes by MiTCR, low-quality reads were filtered or rescued and PCR and sequencing errors were corrected. Artificial out-of-frame clonotypes were removed by being mapped to in-frame sequences, with one indel in the CDR3 allowed. V and J gene usage similarity between donors was measured as Jensen-Shannon divergence divided by mean entropy. TCRdb reprocessed the public reads (quality trimming at Q25 with fastp, clone calling with MiXCR) and kept in-frame beta chains. Rows merge per CDR3 protein into single entries with the most common DNA and genes. These V and J calls originate from TCRdb's pipeline instead of the authors' own analysis. In this sample the table shows around 380,000 distinct CDR3 sequences, approximately 30% of which occur a single time. The ten biggest clones cover about 6% of the sample.

Recombination connected TRBV5-6 to TRBJ1-1; 7 of the junction bases match TRBD1. Sequencing input: PBMCs. The receptor comes from a woman aged 18-50 years in good health. The DNA reads TGTGCCAGCAGCCACTCAGGGGGTATGAACACTGAAGCTGTCTTT. It codes for CASSHSGGMNTEAVF.